The sample holds a few counts of the clone carrying this T cell receptor beta chain. Its antigen is still unknown. This sample is drawn from a study of T cells after yellow fever vaccination. Regarding the study as a whole: At approximately 95% for CD4 and over 80% for CD8, most primary-vaccination clones showed up again after the booster. The secondary T-cell response peaked on day 5, not day 15, but was weaker.

TCRdb re-analysed the 5' RACE reads in MiXCR, keeping a single row per CDR3 protein. This table has about 300,000 distinct CDR3 sequences, around 6.8% appearing once. This CDR3 region has 15 residues. V gave up 4 bases and J gave up 6 bases, with 19 bases separating them. Germline assignment: CDR1 SGHRS and CDR2 YFSETQ. This sequence originates from a man between 18 and 29 years old who received the YFV17D yellow fever vaccine. Sequenced material: PBMCs, taken more than 35 days after the first yellow fever vaccination. The chain recombines TRBV5-1 with TRBJ1-1; no reliable D call. CDR3 nucleotides: TGCGCCAGCAGCCTTATGGCGACCGCCGATTCTGAAGCTTTCTTT. It is translated as CASSLMATADSEAFF. Looking up the rest from reference TRBV5-1 and TRBJ1-1 gives the full variable domain: KAGVTQTPRYLIKTRGQQVTLSCSPISGHRSVSWYQQTPGQGLQFLFEYFSETQRNKGNFPGRFSGRQFSNSRSEMNVSTLELGDSALYLCASSLMATADSEAFFGQGTRLTVV.